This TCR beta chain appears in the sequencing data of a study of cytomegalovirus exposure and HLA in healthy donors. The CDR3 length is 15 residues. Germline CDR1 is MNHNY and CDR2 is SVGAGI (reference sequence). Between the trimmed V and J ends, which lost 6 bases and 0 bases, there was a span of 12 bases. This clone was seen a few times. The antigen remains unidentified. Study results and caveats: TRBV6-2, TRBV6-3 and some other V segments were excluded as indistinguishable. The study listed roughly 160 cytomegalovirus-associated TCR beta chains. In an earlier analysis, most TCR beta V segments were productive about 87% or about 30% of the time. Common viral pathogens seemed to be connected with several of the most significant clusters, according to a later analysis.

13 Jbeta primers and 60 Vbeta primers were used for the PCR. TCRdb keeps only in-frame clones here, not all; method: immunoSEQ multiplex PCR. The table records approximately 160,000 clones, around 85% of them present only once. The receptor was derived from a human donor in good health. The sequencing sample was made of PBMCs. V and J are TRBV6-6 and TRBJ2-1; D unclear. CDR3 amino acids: CASSLRTYSYNEQFF. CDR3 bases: TGTGCCAGCAGCTTGCGAACCTACTCCTACAATGAGCAGTTCTTC.